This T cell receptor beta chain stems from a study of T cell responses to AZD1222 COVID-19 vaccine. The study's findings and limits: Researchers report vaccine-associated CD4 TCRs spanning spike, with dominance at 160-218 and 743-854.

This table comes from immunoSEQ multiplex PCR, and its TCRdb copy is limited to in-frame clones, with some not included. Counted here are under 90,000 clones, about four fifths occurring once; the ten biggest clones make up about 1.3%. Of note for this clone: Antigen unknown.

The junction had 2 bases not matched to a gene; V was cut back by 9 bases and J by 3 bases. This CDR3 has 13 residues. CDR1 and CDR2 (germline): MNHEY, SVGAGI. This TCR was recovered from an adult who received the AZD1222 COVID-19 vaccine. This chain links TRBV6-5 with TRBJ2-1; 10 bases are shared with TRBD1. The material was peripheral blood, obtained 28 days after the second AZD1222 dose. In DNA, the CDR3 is TGTGCCAGTGGGACAGGGGTCTACAATGAGCAGTTCTTC. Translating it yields CASGTGVYNEQFF.